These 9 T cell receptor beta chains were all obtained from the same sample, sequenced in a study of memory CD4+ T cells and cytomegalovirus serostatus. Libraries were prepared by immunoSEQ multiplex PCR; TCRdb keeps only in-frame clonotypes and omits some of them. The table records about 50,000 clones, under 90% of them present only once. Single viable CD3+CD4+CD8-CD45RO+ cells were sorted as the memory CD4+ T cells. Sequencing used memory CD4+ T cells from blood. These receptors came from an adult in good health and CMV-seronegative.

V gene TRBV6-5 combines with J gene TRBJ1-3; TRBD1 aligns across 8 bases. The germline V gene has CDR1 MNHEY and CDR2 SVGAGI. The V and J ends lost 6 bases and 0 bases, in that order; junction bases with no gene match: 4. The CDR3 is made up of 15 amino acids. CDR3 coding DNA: TGTGCCAGCAGACCGGGACAGGTCTCTGGAAACACCATATATTTT. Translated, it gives CASRPGQVSGNTIYF.

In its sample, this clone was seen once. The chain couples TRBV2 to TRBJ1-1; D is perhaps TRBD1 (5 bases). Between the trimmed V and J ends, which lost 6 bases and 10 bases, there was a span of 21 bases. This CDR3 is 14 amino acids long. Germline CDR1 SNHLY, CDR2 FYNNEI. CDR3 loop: CASRDILFGGGAFF. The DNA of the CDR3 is TGTGCCAGCAGAGATATTCTGTTCGGCGGGGGAGCTTTCTTT.

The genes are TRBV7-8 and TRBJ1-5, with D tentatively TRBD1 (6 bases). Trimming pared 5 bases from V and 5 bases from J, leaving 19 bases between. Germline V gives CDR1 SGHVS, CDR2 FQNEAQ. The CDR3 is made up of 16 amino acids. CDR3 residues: CASSAKQGTVDQPQHF. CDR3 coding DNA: TGTGCCAGCAGCGCCAAACAGGGTACTGTCGATCAGCCCCAGCATTTT.

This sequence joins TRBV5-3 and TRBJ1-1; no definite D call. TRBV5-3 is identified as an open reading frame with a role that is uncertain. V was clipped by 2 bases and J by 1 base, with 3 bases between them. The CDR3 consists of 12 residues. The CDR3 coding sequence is TGTGCCAGAAGCTTCGCGAACACTGAAGCTTTCTTT. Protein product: CARSFANTEAFF.

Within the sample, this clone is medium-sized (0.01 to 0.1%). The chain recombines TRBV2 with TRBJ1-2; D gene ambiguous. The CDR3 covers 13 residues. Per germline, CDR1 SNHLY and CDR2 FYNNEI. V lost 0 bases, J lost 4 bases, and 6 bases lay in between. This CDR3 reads CASSEAASYGYTF. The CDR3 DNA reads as TGTGCCAGCAGTGAAGCAGCAAGCTATGGCTACACCTTC. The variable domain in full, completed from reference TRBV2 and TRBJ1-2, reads EPEVTQTPSHQVTQMGQEVILRCVPISNHLYFYWYRQILGQKVEFLVSFYNNEISEKSEIFDDQFSVERPDGSNFTLKIRSTKLEDSAMYFCASSEAASYGYTFGSGTRLTVV.

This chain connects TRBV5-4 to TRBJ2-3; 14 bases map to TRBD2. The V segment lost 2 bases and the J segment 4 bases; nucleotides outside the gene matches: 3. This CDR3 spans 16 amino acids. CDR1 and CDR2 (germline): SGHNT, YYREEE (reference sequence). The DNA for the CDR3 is TGTGCCAGCAGCTTACGACTAGCGGGGGGGTCAGATACGCAGTATTTT. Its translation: CASSLRLAGGSDTQYF.

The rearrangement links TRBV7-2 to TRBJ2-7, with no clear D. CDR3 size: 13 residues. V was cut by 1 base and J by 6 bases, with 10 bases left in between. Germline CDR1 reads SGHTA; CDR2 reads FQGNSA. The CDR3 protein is CASSLEWVSEQYF. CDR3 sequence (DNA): TGTGCCAGCAGCTTAGAGTGGGTGTCCGAGCAGTACTTC.

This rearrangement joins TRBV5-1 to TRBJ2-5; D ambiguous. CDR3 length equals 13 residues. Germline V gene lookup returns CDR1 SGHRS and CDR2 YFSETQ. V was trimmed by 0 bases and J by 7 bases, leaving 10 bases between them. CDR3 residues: CASSLGRLGTQYF. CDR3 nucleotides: TGCGCCAGCAGCTTGGGTAGATTAGGGACCCAGTACTTC.

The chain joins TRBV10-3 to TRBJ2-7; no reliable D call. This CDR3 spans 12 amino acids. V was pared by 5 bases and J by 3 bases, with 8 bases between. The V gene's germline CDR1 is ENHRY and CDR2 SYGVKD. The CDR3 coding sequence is TGTGCCATCAGTCCCTCGGACTACGAGCAGTACTTC. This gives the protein CAISPSDYEQYF.